Listed below are T cell receptor beta chains from one sample, sequenced in a study of shared clonotypes between healthy human individuals. Some clones are missing from TCRdb's copy, which holds only in-frame ones; the method was immunoSEQ multiplex PCR. The sample has about half a million clones; around four fifths are singletons. The specimen sequenced was PBMCs. The source is a woman between 35 and 50 years old in good health. Some clones in this sample may be carry-over from other donors' samples. CDR3s leave out the opening cysteine and the closing phenylalanine or tryptophan. Fields, in order: CDR3 protein, V gene.

cdr3_aa: ASSLGLDTYEQY
v_call: TRBV11-2

cdr3_aa: ASSLGGNEQF
v_call: TRBV13

cdr3_aa: AISESGSGRAGETQY
v_call: TRBV10-3

cdr3_aa: ASSSPDTGTQY
v_call: TRBV28

cdr3_aa: AISEQMVGYT
v_call: TRBV10-3

cdr3_aa: ASSLGHRLGELF
v_call: TRBV5-5

cdr3_aa: ASSLSSGPYNEQF
v_call: TRBV7-3

cdr3_aa: ASNRDSSSYEQY
v_call: TRBV5-1

cdr3_aa: AWDSAGSSRQY
v_call: TRBV30

cdr3_aa: ASSLGREARETQY
v_call: TRBV5-1

cdr3_aa: ASSIRGDNGYGYT
v_call: TRBV19

cdr3_aa: ASSLYSQETQY
v_call: TRBV7-8

cdr3_aa: ASSLTEETRY
v_call: TRBV7-9

cdr3_aa: AWSVIQGGSPLH
v_call: TRBV30

cdr3_aa: ASKKSGGEETQY
v_call: TRBV2

cdr3_aa: ASSGVDGHYEQY
v_call: TRBV7-2

cdr3_aa: AISDPTSRTYEQY
v_call: TRBV10-3

cdr3_aa: ASSLRGEGNQPQH
v_call: TRBV6-5

cdr3_aa: ASSLVGGAGDTQY
v_call: TRBV7-8

cdr3_aa: ASILDRATEAF
v_call: TRBV10-2

cdr3_aa: ASSIYPPRGRDPPFEQY
v_call: TRBV27

cdr3_aa: ASSLLSGRAGSYEQY
v_call: TRBV11-2

cdr3_aa: ASSLYPGTYEQY
v_call: TRBV19

cdr3_aa: ASSLDGVGTEAF
v_call: TRBV5-1

cdr3_aa: ASSLSGGLYEQY
v_call: TRBV28

cdr3_aa: ASSNRGNIYEQY
v_call: TRBV14

cdr3_aa: ASNDIGGSGETQY
v_call: TRBV28

cdr3_aa: ASSPGGQGGNQPQH
v_call: TRBV9

cdr3_aa: ASSSPRRLAKNIQY
v_call: TRBV7-2